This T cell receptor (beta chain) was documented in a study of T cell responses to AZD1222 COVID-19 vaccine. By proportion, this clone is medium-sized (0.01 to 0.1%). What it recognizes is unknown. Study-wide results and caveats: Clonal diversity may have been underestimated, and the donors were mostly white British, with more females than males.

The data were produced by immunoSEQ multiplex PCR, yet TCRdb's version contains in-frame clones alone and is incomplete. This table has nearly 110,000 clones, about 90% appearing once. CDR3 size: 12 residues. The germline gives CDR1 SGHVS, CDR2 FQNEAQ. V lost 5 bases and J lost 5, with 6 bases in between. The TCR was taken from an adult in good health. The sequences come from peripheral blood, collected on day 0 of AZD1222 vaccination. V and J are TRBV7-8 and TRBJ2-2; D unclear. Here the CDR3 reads CASSVATGELFF. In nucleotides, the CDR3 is TGTGCCAGCAGCGTGGCTACCGGGGAGCTGTTTTTT.